A selection of T cell receptor beta chains follows, all from one sample in a study. TCRdb re-derived calls from the RT-PCR reads in MiXCR, one entry per CDR3 protein. This sample has about 680,000 distinct CDR3 sequences, with approximately 14% found just once. Sequences were obtained from memory CD4+ T cells from blood. Receptors were obtained from a female donor in good health, serving as a healthy control. The CDR3 runs from the conserved cysteine through the conserved F or W. Fields, in order: clone size, J gene, D gene, V gene, CDR3 DNA, CDR3 protein. D genes are given only for firm matches. Not every row has a clone size; where given, it reads once, few, many or a size class.

few | TRBJ2-2 | . | TRBV30 | TGTGCCTGGACGGGACTGTCCCGTACCGGGGAGCTGTTTTTT | CAWTGLSRTGELFF
few | TRBJ2-5 | TRBD2 | TRBV5-1 | TGCGCCAGCAGCTTCGGGAGGGGACGGGAGACCCAGTACTTC | CASSFGRGRETQYF
many | TRBJ2-5 | . | TRBV27 | TGTGCCAGCAGTTTATTTTCCCTGGGCGGGGAGACCCAGTACTTC | CASSLFSLGGETQYF
many | TRBJ2-7 | . | TRBV12-3/TRBV12-4 | TGTGCCAGCAGCTCCCTCCACGAGCAGTACTTC | CASSSLHEQYF
. | TRBJ2-1 | TRBD2 | TRBV11-2 | TGTGCCAGCAGCCTCTCAGGCGGAGCGGGAGGGATCAATGAGCAGTTCTTC | CASSLSGGAGGINEQFF
. | TRBJ1-1 | TRBD1 | TRBV12-3/TRBV12-4 | TGTGCCAGCAGGAAACCGAGGTGGACAGGGCGTTTGAACACTGAAGCTTTCTTT | CASRKPRWTGRLNTEAFF
few | TRBJ1-2 | TRBD1 | TRBV5-1 | TGCGCCAGCAGCCAAGGACAGGACTTCTTTGGGCACGGCTACACCTTC | CASSQGQDFFGHGYTF
. | TRBJ2-5 | TRBD2 | TRBV10-2 | TGCGCCAGCCTAGCGGGAGGGGGAGAGACCCAGTACTTC | CASLAGGGETQYF
. | TRBJ1-1 | . | TRBV18 | TGTGCCAGCTCACCAGAGAGGGTAGAAGCTTTCTTT | CASSPERVEAFF
. | TRBJ2-3 | TRBD2 | TRBV12-3/TRBV12-4 | TGTGCCAGCAGTTTCGTAGCGGGGGGCACAGATACGCAGTATTTT | CASSFVAGGTDTQYF
few | TRBJ2-7 | . | TRBV24-1 | TGTGCCACCAGTGTGAAAAACGAACAGGGTAGCTTCGACAACTACGAGCAGTACTTC | CATSVKNEQGSFDNYEQYF
few | TRBJ1-4 | . | TRBV10-3 | TGTGCCATCAGCCAAGGGGCCGCTAATGAAAAACTGTTTTTT | CAISQGAANEKLFF
. | TRBJ1-3 | TRBD1 | TRBV24-1 | TGTGCCACCATATTAGGACAGGGGGCTTCTGGAAACACCATATATTTT | CATILGQGASGNTIYF
. | TRBJ1-1 | . | TRBV6-2/TRBV6-3 | TGTGCCAGCAGTTACGCAGTAATCGCTGAAGCTTTCTTT | CASSYAVIAEAFF
once | TRBJ2-7 | TRBD1 | TRBV6-2/TRBV6-3 | TGTGCCAGCAGTGACCCGGGACAGGGCCAAAATGAGCAGTACTTC | CASSDPGQGQNEQYF
. | TRBJ2-1 | TRBD2 | TRBV27 | TGTGCCAGCAGTTTAAGACTAGCGTACTACAATGAGCAGTTCTTC | CASSLRLAYYNEQFF
few | TRBJ1-1 | TRBD1 | TRBV5-4 | TGTGCCAGCAGCTCCACCGGGACAGGGATTTCTGAAGCTTTCTTT | CASSSTGTGISEAFF
few | TRBJ2-7 | . | TRBV7-6 | TGTGCCAGCAGCCCGGGGGCTTATAGGTATGAGCAGTACTTC | CASSPGAYRYEQYF
many | TRBJ2-3 | TRBD1 | TRBV7-9 | TGTGCCAGCAGTCGACAGGGGGCCCAATGGGATACGCAGTATTTT | CASSRQGAQWDTQYF
many | TRBJ2-6 | . | TRBV10-3 | TGTGCCATCAGTGAGGGGTATGCTGGGGCCAACGTCCTGACTTTC | CAISEGYAGANVLTF
. | TRBJ1-2 | TRBD1 | TRBV7-2 | TGTGCCAGCAGCTTCAGACAGGGCTATGGCTACACCTTC | CASSFRQGYGYTF
many | TRBJ1-5 | TRBD1 | TRBV6-1 | TGTGCCAGCAGGGTGACAGGGGGCAATCAGCCCCAGCATTTT | CASRVTGGNQPQHF
. | TRBJ2-3 | TRBD2 | TRBV6-4 | TGTGCCAGCAGTGAGCAAGCGGGAGGATTTGATACGCAGTATTTT | CASSEQAGGFDTQYF
few | TRBJ2-1 | . | TRBV27 | TGTGCCAGCAGTTTACCCTTTGGCTCCTACAATGAGCAGTTCTTC | CASSLPFGSYNEQFF
few | TRBJ1-1 | . | TRBV30 | TGTGCCTGGGACGATACTGGGGGGACTGAAGCTTTCTTT | CAWDDTGGTEAFF
. | TRBJ1-4 | TRBD1 | TRBV12-3/TRBV12-4 | TGTGCCAGCACCATCTGGGACAGAGATAATGAAAAACTGTTTTTT | CASTIWDRDNEKLFF
. | TRBJ2-5 | . | TRBV7-2 | TGTGCCAGCAGCTTTCAAGGGGCGAAGACCCAGTACTTC | CASSFQGAKTQYF
. | TRBJ2-7 | TRBD2 | TRBV6-6 | TGTGCCAGCAGTAAGCGCGGGGGCTACGAGCAGTACTTC | CASSKRGGYEQYF
. | TRBJ1-5 | . | TRBV20-1 | TGCAGTGCCACCAACCCCGGGGGGTCCAATCAGCCCCAGCATTTT | CSATNPGGSNQPQHF
few | TRBJ2-2 | . | TRBV28 | TGTGCCAGCATCCTAGCGAGCACCGGGGAGCTGTTTTTT | CASILASTGELFF
few | TRBJ1-2 | TRBD1 | TRBV5-1 | TGCGCCAGCAGCTTGGGACAGGGTAACGATGGCTACACCTTC | CASSLGQGNDGYTF
. | TRBJ2-1 | TRBD2 | TRBV3-1 | TGTGCCAGCAGCTATAGCGGGAGCCCCGACAATGAGCAGTTCTTC | CASSYSGSPDNEQFF
many | TRBJ2-7 | . | TRBV3-1 | TGTGCCAGCAGCCAAGGATGGTACGAGCAGTACTTC | CASSQGWYEQYF
. | TRBJ2-5 | TRBD2 | TRBV7-9 | TGTGCCAGCAGCTACTCCGGGACTATCCAAGAGACCCAGTACTTC | CASSYSGTIQETQYF
few | TRBJ1-3 | TRBD1 | TRBV11-2 | TGTGCCAGTAATGAACAGGGGGCAGGAAACACCATATATTTT | CASNEQGAGNTIYF
few | TRBJ2-3 | TRBD2 | TRBV7-2 | TGTGCCAGCAGCTTTCATAGCGGGGGACGCACAGATACGCAGTATTTT | CASSFHSGGRTDTQYF
. | TRBJ1-5 | . | TRBV7-2 | TGTGCCAGCAGCTTAGGGGGCCGGGGCTTTCAGCCCCAGCATTTT | CASSLGGRGFQPQHF
. | TRBJ1-5 | . | TRBV20-1 | TGCAGTGCTAGAGAACCGAGGCGGGTAGGGGATCAGCCCCAGCATTTT | CSAREPRRVGDQPQHF
many | TRBJ1-3 | . | TRBV15 | TGTGCCACCAGCAGTCGTTCGGGCGCTGGAAACACCATATATTTT | CATSSRSGAGNTIYF
. | TRBJ1-4 | . | TRBV20-1 | TGCAGTGCTGGGCCGGGGCGGGCAACTAATGAAAAACTGTTTTTT | CSAGPGRATNEKLFF
few | TRBJ1-5 | TRBD1 | TRBV4-3 | TGCGCCAGCAGCCAAGATTGGTCAGGGGGCCCGCCCCAGCATTTT | CASSQDWSGGPPQHF
many | TRBJ1-1 | TRBD1 | TRBV29-1 | TGCAGCGCCGGGATGGGACAGAGCACTGAAGCTTTCTTT | CSAGMGQSTEAFF
. | TRBJ1-2 | . | TRBV6-1 | TGTGCCAGCAGTGAAAAGGGCCAGGGGCCGGGGGGCTACACCTTC | CASSEKGQGPGGYTF
few | TRBJ2-1 | TRBD2 | TRBV11-2 | TGTGCCAGCAGCTTAAATGGGGCCCTGGGGGGGGATGAGCAGTTCTTC | CASSLNGALGGDEQFF
. | TRBJ1-2 | TRBD1 | TRBV4-3 | TGCGCCAGCAGCCAAGATCGGGTGCGGACAGGGCGCTACACCTTC | CASSQDRVRTGRYTF
. | TRBJ2-3 | TRBD1 | TRBV4-3 | TGCGCCAGCAGCCAAAACAGGGGAAGGGCAGATACGCAGTATTTT | CASSQNRGRADTQYF
many | TRBJ1-5 | . | TRBV20-1 | TGCAGTGGGACGGCACTAGGACCCCAGCATTTT | CSGTALGPQHF
few | TRBJ2-7 | TRBD2 | TRBV7-2 | TGTGCCAGCAGCTACACTAGCGGGAGGGCCGGGTACGAGCAGTACTTC | CASSYTSGRAGYEQYF
. | TRBJ1-2 | TRBD1 | TRBV20-1 | TGCAGTGCCGACCACAGGGGTAACTATGGCTACACCTTC | CSADHRGNYGYTF
few | TRBJ2-2 | . | TRBV24-1 | TGTGCCACCAGCCCGACTTGGGGGGAGAGTTCCGGGGAGCTGTTTTTT | CATSPTWGESSGELFF
many | TRBJ2-5 | TRBD2 | TRBV10-3 | TGTGCCATCAGTGGAGGAGCGGGAGGGCCCCAAGAGACCCAGTACTTC | CAISGGAGGPQETQYF